The sequence of this T cell receptor beta chain was determined in a study of identical twins. Germline CDR1 is KGHSH and CDR2 is LQKENI. The CDR3 covers 23 residues. Trimming cost V 9 bases and J 0 bases; bases outside gene matches: 24. MiXCR, applied by TCRdb to the 5' RACE reads, yields one record per CDR3 protein. The data hold approximately 630,000 distinct CDR3 sequences, with around 7.5% observed a single time. This same sample was also part of a study on yellow fever vaccine responses in identical twins.

Sequencing was done on a sample of PBMCs. The TCR originated in a woman between 18 and 30 years old in good health. The gene calls are TRBV18 and TRBJ2-2; 14 nucleotides line up with TRBD2. CDR3 amino acids: CARLNRGVKWTSGRSANTGELFF. The CDR3 DNA follows: TGTGCCAGGCTTAATCGAGGGGTCAAATGGACTAGCGGGAGGTCCGCGAACACCGGGGAGCTGTTTTTT.